There are a few counts of the clone carrying this T cell receptor (beta chain). Its cognate antigen is unknown. The V end was cut by 6 bases, the J end by 9 bases, with 15 bases between. This CDR3 is 13 amino acids long. Germline V lookup: CDR1 LNHDA, CDR2 SQIVND (reference sequence). This table comes from immunoSEQ multiplex PCR, and its TCRdb copy is limited to in-frame clones, with some not included. The table records 2,000 or so clones, roughly 25% of them present only once. This specimen belongs to a study of T cells in localized non-small cell lung cancer. Overall study findings and caveats: Uninvolved adjacent lung had higher T cell clonality than tumor and all other tissues.

Material: lung tumor tissue, obtained before any cancer treatment. J is TRBJ2-4 and V is TRBV19, with D unclear. The sequence was collected from a woman aged 35 to 70 with stage III lung adenocarcinoma. CDR3 nucleotide sequence: TGTGCCAGTAGGGCCCCGTCCTTGAGCATTCAGTACTTC. Protein: CASRAPSLSIQYF.